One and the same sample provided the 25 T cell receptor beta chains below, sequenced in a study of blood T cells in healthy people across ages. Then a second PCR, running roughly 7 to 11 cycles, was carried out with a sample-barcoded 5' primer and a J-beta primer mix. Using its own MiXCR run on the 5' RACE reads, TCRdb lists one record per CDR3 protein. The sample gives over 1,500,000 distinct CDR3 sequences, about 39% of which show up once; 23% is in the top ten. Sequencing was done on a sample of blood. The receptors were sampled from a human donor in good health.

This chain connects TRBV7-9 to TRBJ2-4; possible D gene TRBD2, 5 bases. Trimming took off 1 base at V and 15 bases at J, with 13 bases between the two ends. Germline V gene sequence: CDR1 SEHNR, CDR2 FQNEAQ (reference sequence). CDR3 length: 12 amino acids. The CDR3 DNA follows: TGTGCCAGCAGCTTAGATACGAGGGAAAGGTACTTC. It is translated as CASSLDTRERYF.

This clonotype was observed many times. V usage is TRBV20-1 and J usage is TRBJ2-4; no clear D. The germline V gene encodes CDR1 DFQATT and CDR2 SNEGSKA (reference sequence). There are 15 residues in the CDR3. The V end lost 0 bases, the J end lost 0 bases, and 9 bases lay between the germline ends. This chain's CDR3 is CSARDLSQAKNIQYF. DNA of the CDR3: TGCAGTGCTAGAGATCTGTCTCAAGCCAAAAACATTCAGTACTTC.

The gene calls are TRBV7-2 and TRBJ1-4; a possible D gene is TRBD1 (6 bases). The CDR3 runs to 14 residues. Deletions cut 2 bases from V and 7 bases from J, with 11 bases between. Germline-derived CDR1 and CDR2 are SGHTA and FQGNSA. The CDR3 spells CASSLQTGSEKLFF. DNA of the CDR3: TGTGCCAGCAGCTTACAAACAGGGTCTGAAAAACTGTTTTTT.

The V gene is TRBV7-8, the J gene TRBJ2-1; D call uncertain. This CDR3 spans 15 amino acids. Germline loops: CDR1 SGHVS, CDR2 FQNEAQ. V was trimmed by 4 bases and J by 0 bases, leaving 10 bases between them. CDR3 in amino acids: CASSSLGSSYNEQFF. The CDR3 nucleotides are TGTGCCAGCAGCTCCCTGGGAAGCTCCTACAATGAGCAGTTCTTC.

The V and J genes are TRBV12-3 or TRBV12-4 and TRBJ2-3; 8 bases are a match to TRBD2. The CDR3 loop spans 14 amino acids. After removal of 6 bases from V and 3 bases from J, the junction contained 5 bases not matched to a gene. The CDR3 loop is CASSRGGLTDTQYF. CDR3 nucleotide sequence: TGTGCCAGCAGCCGGGGGGGCCTGACAGATACGCAGTATTTT.

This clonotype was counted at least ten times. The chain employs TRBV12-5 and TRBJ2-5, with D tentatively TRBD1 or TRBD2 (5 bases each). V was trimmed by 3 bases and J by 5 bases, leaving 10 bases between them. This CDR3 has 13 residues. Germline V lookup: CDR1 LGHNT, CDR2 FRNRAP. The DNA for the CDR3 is TGTGCTAGTGGTTTCGGGGCGCCGGAGACCCAGTACTTC. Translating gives CASGFGAPETQYF.

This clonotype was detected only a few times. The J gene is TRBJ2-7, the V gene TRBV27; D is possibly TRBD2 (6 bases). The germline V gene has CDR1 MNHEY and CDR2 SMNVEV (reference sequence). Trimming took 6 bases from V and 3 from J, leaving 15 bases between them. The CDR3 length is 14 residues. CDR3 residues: CASRPLEGNYEQYF. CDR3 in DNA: TGTGCCAGCAGACCCTTGGAGGGTAACTACGAGCAGTACTTC.

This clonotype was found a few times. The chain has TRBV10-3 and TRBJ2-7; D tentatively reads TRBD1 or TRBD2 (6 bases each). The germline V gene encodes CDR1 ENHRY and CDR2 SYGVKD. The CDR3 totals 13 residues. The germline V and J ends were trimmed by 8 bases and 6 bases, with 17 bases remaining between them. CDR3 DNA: TGTGCCATCCGAGGGGGGACCAAGTTCGAGCAGTACTTC. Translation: CAIRGGTKFEQYF.

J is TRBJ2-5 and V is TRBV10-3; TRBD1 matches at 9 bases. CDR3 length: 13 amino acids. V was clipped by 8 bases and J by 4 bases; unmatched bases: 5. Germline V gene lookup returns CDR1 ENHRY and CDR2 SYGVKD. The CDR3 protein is CAISVGQGETQYF. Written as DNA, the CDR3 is TGTGCCATCTCCGTGGGACAGGGAGAGACCCAGTACTTC.

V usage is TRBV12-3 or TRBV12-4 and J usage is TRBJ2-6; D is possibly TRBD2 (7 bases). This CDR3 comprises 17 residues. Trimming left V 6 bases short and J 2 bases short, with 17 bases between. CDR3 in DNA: TGTGCCAGCAGCCCCCCCCGGGGGGCGGCTGGGGCCAACGTCCTGACTTTC. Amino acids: CASSPPRGAAGANVLTF.

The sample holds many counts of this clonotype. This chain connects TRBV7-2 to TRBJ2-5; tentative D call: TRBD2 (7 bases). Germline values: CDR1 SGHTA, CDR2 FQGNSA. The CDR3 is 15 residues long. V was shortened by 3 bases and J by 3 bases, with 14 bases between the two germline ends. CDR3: CASSLNPGGKETQYF. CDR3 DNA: TGTGCCAGCAGCTTGAACCCGGGGGGCAAAGAGACCCAGTACTTC.

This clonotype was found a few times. CDR3 coding DNA: TGTGCCAGCAGCTTAAGGGTACAGGGCTATGGCTACACCTTC. Translation gives CASSLRVQGYGYTF. The rearrangement links TRBV7-8 to TRBJ1-2, with D possibly TRBD1 on 6 matching bases. This CDR3 is 14 amino acids long. CDR1 and CDR2 (germline): SGHVS, FQNEAQ. V lost 2 bases to trimming and J lost 4 bases, with 11 bases between them.

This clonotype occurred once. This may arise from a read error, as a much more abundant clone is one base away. CDR3 in DNA: TGCAGCGTTGGCCGGGGGGCCAACGTCCTGACTTTC. This encodes CSVGRGANVLTF. V usage is TRBV29-1 and J usage is TRBJ2-6, with no clear D. The CDR3 loop spans 12 amino acids. Trimming removed 4 bases from V and 4 bases from J, with 5 bases in between. The germline V gene has CDR1 SQVTM and CDR2 ANQGSEA.

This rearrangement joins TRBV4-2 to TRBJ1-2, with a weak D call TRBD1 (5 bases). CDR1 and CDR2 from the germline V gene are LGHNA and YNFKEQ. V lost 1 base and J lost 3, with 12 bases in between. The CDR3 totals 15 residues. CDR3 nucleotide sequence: TGTGCCAGCAGCCAAGTTCCAGGACAAGACTATGGCTACACCTTC. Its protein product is CASSQVPGQDYGYTF.

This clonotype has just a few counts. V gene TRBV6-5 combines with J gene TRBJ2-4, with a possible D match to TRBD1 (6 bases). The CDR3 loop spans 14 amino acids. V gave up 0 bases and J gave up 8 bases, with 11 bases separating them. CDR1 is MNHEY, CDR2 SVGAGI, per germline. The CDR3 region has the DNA TGTGCCAGCAGTTACTCGAGCGAGGGGGACATTCAGTACTTC. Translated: CASSYSSEGDIQYF.

The CDR3 loop reads CASSQETIGGYTF. For the CDR3, the DNA is TGTGCCAGCAGCCAAGAGACGATTGGTGGCTACACCTTC. The genes are TRBV3-1 and TRBJ1-2; no firm D call. V lost 0 bases, J lost 7 bases, and 9 bases lay in between. Germline assignment: CDR1 LGHDT and CDR2 YNNKEL (reference sequence). The length of the CDR3 is 13 residues.

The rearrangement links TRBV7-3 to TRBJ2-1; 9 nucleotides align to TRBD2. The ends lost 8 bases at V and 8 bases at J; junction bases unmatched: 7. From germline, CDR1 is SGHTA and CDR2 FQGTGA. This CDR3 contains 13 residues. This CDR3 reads CASGGGAGHEQFF. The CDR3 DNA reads TGTGCCAGCGGCGGGGGGGCGGGGCATGAGCAGTTCTTC.

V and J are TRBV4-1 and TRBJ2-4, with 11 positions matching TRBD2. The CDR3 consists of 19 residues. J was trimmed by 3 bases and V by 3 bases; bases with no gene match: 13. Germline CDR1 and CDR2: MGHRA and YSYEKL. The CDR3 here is CASSQGLAGGFGGKNIQYF. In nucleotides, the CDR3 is TGCGCCAGCAGCCAGGGTCTAGCGGGGGGTTTCGGAGGCAAAAACATTCAGTACTTC.

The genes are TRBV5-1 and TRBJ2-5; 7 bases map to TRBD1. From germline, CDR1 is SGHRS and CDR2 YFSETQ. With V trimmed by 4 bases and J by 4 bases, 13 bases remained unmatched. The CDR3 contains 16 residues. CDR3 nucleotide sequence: TGCGCCAGCAGCCCGTCCATAGGGACAGCCGGAGAGACCCAGTACTTC. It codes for CASSPSIGTAGETQYF.

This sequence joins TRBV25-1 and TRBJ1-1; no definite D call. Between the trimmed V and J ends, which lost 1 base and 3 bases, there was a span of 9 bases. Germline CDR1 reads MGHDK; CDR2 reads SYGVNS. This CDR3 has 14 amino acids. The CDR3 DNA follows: TGTGCCAGCAGTGAATCTGGAGGTCACACTGAAGCTTTCTTT. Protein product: CASSESGGHTEAFF. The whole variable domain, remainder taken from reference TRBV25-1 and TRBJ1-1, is EADIYQTPRYLVIGTGKKITLECSQTMGHDKMYWYQQDPGMELHLIHYSYGVNSTEKGDLSSESTVSRIRTEHFPLTLESARPSHTSQYLCASSESGGHTEAFFGQGTRLTVV.

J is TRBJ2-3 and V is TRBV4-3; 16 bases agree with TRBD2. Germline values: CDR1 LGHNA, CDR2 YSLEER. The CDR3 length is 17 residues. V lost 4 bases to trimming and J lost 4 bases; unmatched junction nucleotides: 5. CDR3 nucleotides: TGCGCCAGCAGCCTGGGGACTAGCGGGGGGGAAGCAGATACGCAGTATTTT. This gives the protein CASSLGTSGGEADTQYF.

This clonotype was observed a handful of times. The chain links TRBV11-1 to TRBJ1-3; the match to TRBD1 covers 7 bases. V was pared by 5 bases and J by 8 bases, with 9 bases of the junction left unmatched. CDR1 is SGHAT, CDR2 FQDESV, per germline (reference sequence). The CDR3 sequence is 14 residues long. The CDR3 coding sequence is TGTGCCAGCAGCCCTACGACAGGGATGGACACCATATATTTT. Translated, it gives CASSPTTGMDTIYF.

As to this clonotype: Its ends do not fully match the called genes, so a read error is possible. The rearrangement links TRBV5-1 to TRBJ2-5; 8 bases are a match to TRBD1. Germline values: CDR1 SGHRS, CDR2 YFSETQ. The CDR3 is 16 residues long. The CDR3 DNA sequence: TGCGCCAGCAGCTTGTTCCAGGGGGCCTTTCAAGAGGCCCAGTACTTC. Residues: CASSLFQGAFQEAQYF.

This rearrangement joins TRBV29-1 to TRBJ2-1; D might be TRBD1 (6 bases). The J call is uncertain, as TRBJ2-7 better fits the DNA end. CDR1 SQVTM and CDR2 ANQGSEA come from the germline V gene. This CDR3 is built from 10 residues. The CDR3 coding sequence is TGCAGCGCCCGGGACAATGAGCAGTACTTC. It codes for CSARDNEQYF.

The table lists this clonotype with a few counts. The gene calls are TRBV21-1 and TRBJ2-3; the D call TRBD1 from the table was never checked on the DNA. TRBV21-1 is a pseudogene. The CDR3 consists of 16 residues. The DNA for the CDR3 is TGTGCCAGCAGCAAAGATGAGACAGGGAGAGTGAATACGCAGTATTTT. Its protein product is CASSKDETGRVNTQYF.